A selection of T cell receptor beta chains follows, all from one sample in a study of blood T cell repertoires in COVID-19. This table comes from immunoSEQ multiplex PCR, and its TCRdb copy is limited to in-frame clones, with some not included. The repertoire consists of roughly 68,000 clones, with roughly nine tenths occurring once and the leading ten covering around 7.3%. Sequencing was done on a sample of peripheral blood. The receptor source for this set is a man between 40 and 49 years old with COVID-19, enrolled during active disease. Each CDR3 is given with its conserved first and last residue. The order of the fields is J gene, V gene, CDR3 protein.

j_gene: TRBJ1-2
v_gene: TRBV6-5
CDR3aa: CASSRGQAPNYGYTF

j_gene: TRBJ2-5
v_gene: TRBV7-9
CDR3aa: CASSPWGGGDQETQYF

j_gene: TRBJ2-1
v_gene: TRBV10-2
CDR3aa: CASSAPGQGYNEQFF

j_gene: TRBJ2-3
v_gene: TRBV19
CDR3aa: CASRKRQGSTDTQYF

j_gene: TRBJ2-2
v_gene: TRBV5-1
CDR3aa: CASSLGQATGELFF

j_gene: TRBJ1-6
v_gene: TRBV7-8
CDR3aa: CASSSPGQGTYSPLHF

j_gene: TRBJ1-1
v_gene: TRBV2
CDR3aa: CASSGAQGARTEAFF

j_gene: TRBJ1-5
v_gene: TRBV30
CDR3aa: CAWSGQADQPQHF

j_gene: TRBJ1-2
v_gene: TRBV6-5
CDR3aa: CASRTTGAFYGYTF

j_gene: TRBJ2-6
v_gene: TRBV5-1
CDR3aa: CASSLVAGGSGANVLTF

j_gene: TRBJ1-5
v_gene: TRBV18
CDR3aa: CASSPPSSPKGQPQHF

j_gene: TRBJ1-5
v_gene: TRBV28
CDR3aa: CASSYQGQPQHF

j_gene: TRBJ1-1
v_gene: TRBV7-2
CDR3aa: CASMEQSPSEAFF

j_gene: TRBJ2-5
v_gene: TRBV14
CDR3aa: CASSPTPGLAGGPGETQYF

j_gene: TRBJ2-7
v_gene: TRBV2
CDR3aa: CASSAEGGSYEQYF

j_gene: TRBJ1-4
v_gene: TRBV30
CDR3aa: CAWSRDSINEKLFF

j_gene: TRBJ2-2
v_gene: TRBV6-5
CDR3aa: CASRPGATGELFF

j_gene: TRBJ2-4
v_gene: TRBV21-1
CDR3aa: CASTQLAKNIQYF

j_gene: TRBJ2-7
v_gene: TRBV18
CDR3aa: CASSTPRGYEQYF

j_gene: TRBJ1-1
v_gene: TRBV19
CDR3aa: CASSISSRGYTEAFF

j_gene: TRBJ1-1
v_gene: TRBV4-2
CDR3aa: CASSQAIQGAPEAFF

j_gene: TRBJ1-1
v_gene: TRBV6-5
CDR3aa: CASSYGTGRTEAFF

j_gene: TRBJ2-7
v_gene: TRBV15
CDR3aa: CATSRDRTVYELQYF

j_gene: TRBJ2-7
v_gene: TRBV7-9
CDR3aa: CASSLRSTF

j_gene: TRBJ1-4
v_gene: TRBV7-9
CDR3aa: CASSLGGQNNEKLFF

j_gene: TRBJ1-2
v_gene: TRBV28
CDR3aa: CASSLGTGSGYTF

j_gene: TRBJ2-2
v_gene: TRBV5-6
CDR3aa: CASSQDSPRFTGELFF

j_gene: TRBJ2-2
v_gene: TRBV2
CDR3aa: CASSEDTPNTGELFF

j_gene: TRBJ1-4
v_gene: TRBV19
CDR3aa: CASSPRRSLFEKLFF

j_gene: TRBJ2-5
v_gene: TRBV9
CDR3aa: CASSGLSGDQETQYF

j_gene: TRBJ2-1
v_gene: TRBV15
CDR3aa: CATSRDRASNEQFF

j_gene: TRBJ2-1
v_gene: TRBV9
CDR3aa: CASSKTGQSNEQFF

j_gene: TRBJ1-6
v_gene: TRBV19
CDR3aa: CASSIEGIGTGSSPLHF

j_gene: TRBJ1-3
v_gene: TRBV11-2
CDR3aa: CASSLVFPRDTGNTIYF

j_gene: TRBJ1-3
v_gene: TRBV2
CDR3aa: CAIGTGGASGNTIYF

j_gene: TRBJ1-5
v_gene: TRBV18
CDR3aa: CASSKSDQGNDQPQHF

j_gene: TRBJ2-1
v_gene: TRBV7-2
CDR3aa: CASSLVAGRDNEQFF

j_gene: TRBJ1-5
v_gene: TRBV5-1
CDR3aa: CASSLGPTGANSNQPQHF

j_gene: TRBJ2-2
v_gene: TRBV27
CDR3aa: CASRQSTGELFF

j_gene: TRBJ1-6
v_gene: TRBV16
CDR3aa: CASSLRGDAPLHF

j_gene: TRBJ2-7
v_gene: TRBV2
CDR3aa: CASTGQGYHEQYF

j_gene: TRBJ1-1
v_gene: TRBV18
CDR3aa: CASSPAISPEAFF

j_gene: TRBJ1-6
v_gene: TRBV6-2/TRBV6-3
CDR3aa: CASSQAAAGWYSPLHF

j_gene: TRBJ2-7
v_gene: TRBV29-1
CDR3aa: CSVEVPGTYSSYEQYF

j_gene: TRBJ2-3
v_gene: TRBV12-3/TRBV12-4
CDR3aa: CASSLDAADTQYF

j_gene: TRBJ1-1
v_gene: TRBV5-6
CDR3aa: CASSPISGNTEAFF

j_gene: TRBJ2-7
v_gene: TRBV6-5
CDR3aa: CASSWDRGNEQYF

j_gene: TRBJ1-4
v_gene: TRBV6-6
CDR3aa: CASSLNEKLFF

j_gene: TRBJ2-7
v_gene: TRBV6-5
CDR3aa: CASSPGGGAVYEQYF

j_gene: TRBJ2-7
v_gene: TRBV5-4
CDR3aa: CASSLVGAEEQYF

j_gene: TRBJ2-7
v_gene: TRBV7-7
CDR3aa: CASSHAPGQGSYEQYF

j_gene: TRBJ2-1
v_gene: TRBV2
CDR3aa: CASSELRVRNYNEQFF